The rows below give T cell receptor beta chains drawn from one sample of a study of blood T cell repertoires in COVID-19. Profiled with immunoSEQ multiplex PCR; TCRdb holds only in-frame clones, not every one. The sample shows around 100,000 clones, approximately 88% of them seen only once. The specimen was peripheral blood. These receptors came from a human donor in a cohort sampled during active COVID-19. Each CDR3 is given with its conserved first and last residue. The D gene is left open where the match is weak.

cdr3_aa | cdr3_nt | j_call | v_call | d_call
CASSLAGTGSHGEQYF | TGTGCCAGCAGCTTAGCGGGGACAGGGAGTCATGGGGAGCAGTACTTC | TRBJ2-7 | TRBV7-8 | TRBD1
CASARVSSYNEQFF | TGTGCCAGCGCGCGGGTGAGCTCCTACAATGAGCAGTTCTTC | TRBJ2-1 | TRBV9 | NA
CASSPLGGSAQQQFF | TGTGCCAGCAGCCCCCTGGGGGGTTCAGCCCAACAGCAGTTCTTC | TRBJ2-1 | TRBV3-1/TRBV3-2 | NA
CASSLSGRGSSGANVLTF | TGTGCCAGCAGCTTATCGGGGCGGGGGAGCTCTGGGGCCAACGTCCTGACTTTC | TRBJ2-6 | TRBV7-3 | TRBD2
CASSEARGGAAEAFF | TGTGCCAGCAGTGAAGCTCGAGGGGGCGCGGCTGAAGCTTTCTTT | TRBJ1-1 | TRBV6-1 | TRBD1
CASGSGLAGSTDTQYF | TGTGCTAGTGGTTCGGGACTAGCGGGGAGCACAGATACGCAGTATTTT | TRBJ2-3 | TRBV12-5 | TRBD2
CASSPPGWENEKLFF | TGTGCCAGCAGCCCGCCCGGGTGGGAGAATGAAAAACTGTTTTTT | TRBJ1-4 | TRBV7-2 | NA
CASSVDRGAYEQYF | TGCGCCAGCAGCGTTGACAGGGGGGCCTACGAGCAGTACTTC | TRBJ2-7 | TRBV5-1 | TRBD1
CASSRTYYEQYF | TGTGCCAGCAGCCGGACATACTACGAGCAGTACTTC | TRBJ2-7 | TRBV11-1 | NA
CAITPGQGAEAFF | TGTGCCATCACTCCGGGACAGGGCGCTGAAGCTTTCTTT | TRBJ1-1 | TRBV10-3 | TRBD1
CASGRTSGGRGETQYF | TGTGCCAGCGGCCGGACTAGCGGGGGGCGGGGGGAGACCCAGTACTTC | TRBJ2-5 | TRBV27 | TRBD2
CATSAGTEGHYNEQFF | TGTGCCACCAGTGCCGGGACAGAAGGTCACTACAATGAGCAGTTCTTC | TRBJ2-1 | TRBV24-1 | TRBD1